This T cell receptor beta chain was retrieved from a study of T-cell reconstitution after alpha-beta-depleted transplantation in children. In this sample, this clonotype turned up many times. Its antigen is not identified. Study-level findings and limits: There were some patients whose high TCRbeta diversity at day 60 came from surviving recipient T cells and thymic progenitors. Reportedly, alpha-beta T cells present about two months post-transplant originated from several hundred expanded clones of graft origin.

Germline-derived CDR1 and CDR2 are MDHEN and SYDVKM. The ends lost 4 bases at V and 4 bases at J; junction bases unmatched: 6. This CDR3 is 15 amino acids long. TCRbeta library construction was performed incorporating unique molecular identifiers. TCRdb processed the PCR reads anew with MiXCR; each CDR3 protein has one entry. The table records about 300,000 distinct CDR3 sequences, 10% of them present only once. The V and J genes are TRBV28 and TRBJ2-7; 11 bases fit TRBD2. The sample was PBMCs, taken before TCRalphabeta/CD19-depleted stem cell transplant. The receptor comes from a boy under two years old with acute myeloid leukemia, due to receive a stem cell transplant. The CDR3 region has the DNA TGTGCCAGCAGTTCACTAGCGGGGGCCAAATACGAGCAGTACTTC. Protein: CASSSLAGAKYEQYF.